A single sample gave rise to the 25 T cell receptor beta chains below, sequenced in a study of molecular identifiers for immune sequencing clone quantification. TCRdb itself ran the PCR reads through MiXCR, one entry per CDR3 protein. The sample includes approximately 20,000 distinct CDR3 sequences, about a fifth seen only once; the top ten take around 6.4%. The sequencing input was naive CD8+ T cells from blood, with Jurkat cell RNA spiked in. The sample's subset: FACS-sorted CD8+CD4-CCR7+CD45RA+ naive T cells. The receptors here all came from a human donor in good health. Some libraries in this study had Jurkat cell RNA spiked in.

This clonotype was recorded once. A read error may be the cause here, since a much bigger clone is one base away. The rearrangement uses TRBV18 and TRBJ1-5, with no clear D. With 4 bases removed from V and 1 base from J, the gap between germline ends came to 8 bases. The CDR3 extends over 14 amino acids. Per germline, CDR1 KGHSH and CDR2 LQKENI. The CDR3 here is CASSQEGSNQPQHF. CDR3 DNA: TGTGCCAGCTCACAAGAGGGAAGCAATCAGCCCCAGCATTTT.

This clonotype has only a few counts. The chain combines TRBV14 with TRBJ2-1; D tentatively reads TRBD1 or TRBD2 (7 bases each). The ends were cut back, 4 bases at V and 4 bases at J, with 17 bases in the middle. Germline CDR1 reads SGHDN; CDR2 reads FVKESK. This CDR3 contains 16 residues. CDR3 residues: CASSPRGRGRYNEQFF. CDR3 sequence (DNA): TGTGCCAGCAGCCCCAGGGGGAGGGGACGATACAATGAGCAGTTCTTC.

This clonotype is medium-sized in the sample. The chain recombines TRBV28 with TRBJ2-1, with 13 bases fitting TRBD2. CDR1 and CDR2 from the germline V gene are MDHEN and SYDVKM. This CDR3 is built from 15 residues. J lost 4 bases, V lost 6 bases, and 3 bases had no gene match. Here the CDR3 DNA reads TGTGCCAGCAGCGGACTAGCGGGAGCATACAATGAGCAGTTCTTC. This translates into CASSGLAGAYNEQFF.

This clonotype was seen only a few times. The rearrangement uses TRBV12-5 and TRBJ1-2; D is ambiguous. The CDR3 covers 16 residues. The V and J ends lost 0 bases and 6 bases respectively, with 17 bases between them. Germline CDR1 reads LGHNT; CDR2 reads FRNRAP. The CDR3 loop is CASGLVPSSERNGYTF. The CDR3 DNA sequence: TGTGCTAGTGGTTTGGTCCCCTCGTCAGAGCGGAATGGCTACACCTTC.

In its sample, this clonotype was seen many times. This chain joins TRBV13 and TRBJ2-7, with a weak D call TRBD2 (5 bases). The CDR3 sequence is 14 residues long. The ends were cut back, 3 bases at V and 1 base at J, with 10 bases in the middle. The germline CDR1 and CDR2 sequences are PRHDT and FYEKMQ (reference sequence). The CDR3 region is CASSLYSASYEQYF. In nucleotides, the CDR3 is TGTGCCAGCAGCTTGTATAGCGCGTCCTACGAGCAGTACTTC.

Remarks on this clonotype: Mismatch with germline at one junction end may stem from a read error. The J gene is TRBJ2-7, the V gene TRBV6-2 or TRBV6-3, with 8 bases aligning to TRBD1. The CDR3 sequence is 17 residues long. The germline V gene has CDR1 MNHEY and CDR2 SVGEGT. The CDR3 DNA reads TGTGCCAACAGTTCCCTCCCCGACAGGGGCTACACATCCGTGCAGTACTTC. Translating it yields CANSSLPDRGYTSVQYF.

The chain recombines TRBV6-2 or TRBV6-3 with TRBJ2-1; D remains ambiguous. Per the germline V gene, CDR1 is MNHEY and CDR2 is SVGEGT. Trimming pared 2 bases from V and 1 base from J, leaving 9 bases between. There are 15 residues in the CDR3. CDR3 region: CASSYGGLSYNEQFF. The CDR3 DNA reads TGTGCCAGCAGTTACGGTGGGCTGTCCTACAATGAGCAGTTCTTC.

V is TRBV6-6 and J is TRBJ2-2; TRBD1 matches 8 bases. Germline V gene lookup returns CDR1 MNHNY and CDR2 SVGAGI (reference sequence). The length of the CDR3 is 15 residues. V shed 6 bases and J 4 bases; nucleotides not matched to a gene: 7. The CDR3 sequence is CASSQWTGLTGELFF. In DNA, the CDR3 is TGTGCCAGCAGCCAGTGGACAGGGCTCACCGGGGAGCTGTTTTTT.

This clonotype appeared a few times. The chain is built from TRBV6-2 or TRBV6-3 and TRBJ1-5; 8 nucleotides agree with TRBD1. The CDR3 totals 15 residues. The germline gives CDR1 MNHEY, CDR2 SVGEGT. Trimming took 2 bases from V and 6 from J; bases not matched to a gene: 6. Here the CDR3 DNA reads TGTGCCAGCAGTTACGCAGGGGGCGCCGGTCAGCCCCAGCATTTT. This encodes CASSYAGGAGQPQHF.

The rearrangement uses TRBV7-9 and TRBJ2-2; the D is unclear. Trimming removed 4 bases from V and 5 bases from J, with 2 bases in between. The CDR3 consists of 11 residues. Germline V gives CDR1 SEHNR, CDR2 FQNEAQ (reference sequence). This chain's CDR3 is CASSSTGELFF. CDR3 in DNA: TGTGCCAGCAGCTCTACCGGGGAGCTGTTTTTT.

The CDR3 DNA reads TGTGCCAGCAGTTGGACGGTTCGCAGGGACACTGAAGCTTTCTTT. Translated, it gives CASSWTVRRDTEAFF. The gene calls are TRBV2 and TRBJ1-1, with D maybe TRBD1 (5 bases). The CDR3 totals 15 residues. Germline CDR1 and CDR2: SNHLY and FYNNEI. Deletions cut 5 bases from V and 3 bases from J, with 16 bases between.

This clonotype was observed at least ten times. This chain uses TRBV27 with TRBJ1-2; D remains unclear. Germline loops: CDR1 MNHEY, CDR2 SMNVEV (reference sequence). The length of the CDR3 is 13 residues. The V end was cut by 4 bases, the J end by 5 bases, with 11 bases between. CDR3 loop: CASSYSQNYGYTF. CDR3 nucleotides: TGTGCCAGCAGTTACTCACAGAATTATGGCTACACCTTC.

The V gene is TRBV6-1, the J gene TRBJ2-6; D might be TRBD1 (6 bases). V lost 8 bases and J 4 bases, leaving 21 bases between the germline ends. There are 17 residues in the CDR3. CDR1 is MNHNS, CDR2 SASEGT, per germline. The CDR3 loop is CASSLWGQGIGANVLTF. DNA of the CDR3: TGTGCCAGCTCCCTGTGGGGACAAGGGATAGGGGCCAACGTCCTGACTTTC.

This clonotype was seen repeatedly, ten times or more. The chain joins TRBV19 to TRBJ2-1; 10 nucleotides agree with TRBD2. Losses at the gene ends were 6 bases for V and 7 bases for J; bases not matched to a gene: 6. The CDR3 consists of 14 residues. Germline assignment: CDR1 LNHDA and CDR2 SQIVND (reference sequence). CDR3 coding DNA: TGTGCCAGTAGCCCCCTAGCGGGAGTTAATGAGCAGTTCTTC. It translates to CASSPLAGVNEQFF.

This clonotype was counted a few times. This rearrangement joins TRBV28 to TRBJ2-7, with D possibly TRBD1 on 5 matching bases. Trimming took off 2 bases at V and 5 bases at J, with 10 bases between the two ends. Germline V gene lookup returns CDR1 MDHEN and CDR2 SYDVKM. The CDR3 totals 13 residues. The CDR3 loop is CASSLVAGHEQYF. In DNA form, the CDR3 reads TGTGCCAGCAGTTTAGTGGCAGGGCACGAGCAGTACTTC.

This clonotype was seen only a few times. In DNA form, the CDR3 reads TGCGCCAGCAGCTTGGTCGGGGGGCGGGGAGGCCCCGATACGCAGTATTTT. Translating it yields CASSLVGGRGGPDTQYF. The rearrangement uses TRBV5-1 and TRBJ2-3; weak D call: TRBD2 (7 bases). The CDR3 is 17 amino acids. The germline V gene has CDR1 SGHRS and CDR2 YFSETQ. V was trimmed by 0 bases and J by 6 bases, leaving 20 bases between them.

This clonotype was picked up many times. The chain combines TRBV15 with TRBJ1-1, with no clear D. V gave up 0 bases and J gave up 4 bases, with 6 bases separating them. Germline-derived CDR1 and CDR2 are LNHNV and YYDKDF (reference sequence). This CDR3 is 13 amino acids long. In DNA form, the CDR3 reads TGTGCCACCAGCAGAGACCCAATCACTGAAGCTTTCTTT. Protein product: CATSRDPITEAFF.

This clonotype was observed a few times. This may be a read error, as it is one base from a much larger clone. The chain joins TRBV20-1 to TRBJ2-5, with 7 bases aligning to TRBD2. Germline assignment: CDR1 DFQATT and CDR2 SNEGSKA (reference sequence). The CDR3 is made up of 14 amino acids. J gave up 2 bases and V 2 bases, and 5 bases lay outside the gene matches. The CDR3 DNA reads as TGCAGTGCTAGATACTGGGAGGGGCAAGAGACCCAGTACTTC. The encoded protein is CSARYWEGQETQYF.

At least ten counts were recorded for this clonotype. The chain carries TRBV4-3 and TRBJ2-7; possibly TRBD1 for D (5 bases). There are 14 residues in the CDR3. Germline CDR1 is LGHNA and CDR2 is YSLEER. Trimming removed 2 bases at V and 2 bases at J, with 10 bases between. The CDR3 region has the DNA TGCGCCAGCAGCCAAATGCAGGGTGCCTACGAGCAGTACTTC. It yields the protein CASSQMQGAYEQYF.

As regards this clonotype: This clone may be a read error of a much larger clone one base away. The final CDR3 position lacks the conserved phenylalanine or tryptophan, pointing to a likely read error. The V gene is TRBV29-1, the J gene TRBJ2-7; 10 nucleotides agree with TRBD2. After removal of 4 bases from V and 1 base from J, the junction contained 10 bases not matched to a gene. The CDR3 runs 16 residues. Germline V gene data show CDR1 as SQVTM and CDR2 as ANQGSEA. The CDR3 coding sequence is TGCAGCGTTGTCTGGGATTTAGCGGGAGGATCCTACGAGCAGTACTCC. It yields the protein CSVVWDLAGGSYEQYS.

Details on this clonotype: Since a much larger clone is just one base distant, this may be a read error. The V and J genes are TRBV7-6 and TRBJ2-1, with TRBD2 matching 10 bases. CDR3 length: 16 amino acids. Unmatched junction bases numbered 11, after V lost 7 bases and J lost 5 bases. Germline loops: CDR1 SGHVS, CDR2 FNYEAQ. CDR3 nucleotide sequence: TGTGCCAGCACCCCGTCGAGACTAGCGGGTAACAATGAGCAGTTCTTC. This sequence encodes CASTPSRLAGNNEQFF.

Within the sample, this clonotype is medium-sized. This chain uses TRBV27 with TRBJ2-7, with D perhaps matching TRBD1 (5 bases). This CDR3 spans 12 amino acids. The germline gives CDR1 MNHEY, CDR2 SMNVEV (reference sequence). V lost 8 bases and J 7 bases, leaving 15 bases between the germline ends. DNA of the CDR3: TGTGCCAGCCGGACAAGGGCTGGGGAGCAGTACTTC. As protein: CASRTRAGEQYF.

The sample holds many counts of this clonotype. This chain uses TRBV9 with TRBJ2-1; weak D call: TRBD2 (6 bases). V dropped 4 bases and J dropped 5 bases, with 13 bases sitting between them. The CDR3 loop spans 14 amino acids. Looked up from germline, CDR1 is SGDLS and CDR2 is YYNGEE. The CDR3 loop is CASSPEGGDNEQFF. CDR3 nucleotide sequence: TGTGCCAGCAGCCCAGAAGGAGGGGACAATGAGCAGTTCTTC.

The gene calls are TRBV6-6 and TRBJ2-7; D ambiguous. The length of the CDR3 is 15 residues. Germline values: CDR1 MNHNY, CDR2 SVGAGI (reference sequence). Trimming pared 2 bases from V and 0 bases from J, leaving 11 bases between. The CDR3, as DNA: TGTGCCAGCAGTTACAGCCCCCAAACCTCCTACGAGCAGTACTTC. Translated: CASSYSPQTSYEQYF.

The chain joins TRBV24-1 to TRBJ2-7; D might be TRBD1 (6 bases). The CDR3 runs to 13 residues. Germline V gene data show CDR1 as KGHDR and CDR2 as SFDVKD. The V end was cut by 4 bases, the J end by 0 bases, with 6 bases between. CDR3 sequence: CATSEGGSYEQYF. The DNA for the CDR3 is TGTGCCACCAGTGAAGGGGGCTCCTACGAGCAGTACTTC.